The T cell receptor (beta chain) under discussion was sequenced for a study of post-analysis software for immune sequencing data (dated by TCRdb to between 2015 and 2016). Broadly, across the study: Recorded disease courses included relapsing-remitting, secondary progressive and progressive-relapsing multiple sclerosis, with some patients lacking subtype annotation. The multiple sclerosis patient repertoires were compared with more than 10 previously published healthy control repertoires from donors aged 6 to 25 years. A subset of samples was prepared in parallel using single-end sample barcoding, then pooled and co-amplified after Illumina adapter ligation. Overall study results and their limits: Patients showed significantly higher frequencies than controls for a handful of TRBV segments, among them TRBV5-6, TRBV5-1 and TRBV20-1. Compared with controls, multiple sclerosis patients had significantly lower normalized Chao1 diversity, a finding suggesting substantial peripheral T-cell clonal expansion. The multiple sclerosis patient group was slightly younger than the control group. When samples were clustered directly using the F measure, samples prepared in the same batch co-clustered strongly, which prompted a batch-effect correction.

A note on this clonotype: It lacks a known antigen. No much larger clone is present one base from it, and per-base qualities are unavailable.

CDR1 and CDR2 are read off the germline V gene as SQVTM and ANQGSEA. The CDR3, from cysteine to phenylalanine, totals 11 residues. The kept DNA is CDR3 alone, 33 bases in frame from the first base. Receptor libraries were prepared by PCR. The sequencer was an Illumina HiSeq 2500. To reduce PCR and sequencing biases, unique molecular identifiers were incorporated into the TCR beta cDNA libraries. Some 500,000 cDNA molecules were obtained for every 1 to 10 million input T cells, so each molecule roughly corresponded to one T cell. The patient libraries were prepared and sequenced using the same protocol as the earlier healthy control dataset. Within a given batch, samples were prepared together, multiplexed and sequenced on the same HiSeq lane. The authors' pipeline ran thus. MIGEC was used to process the raw barcoded reads, and molecular identifier groups with only a single read were discarded before consensus assembly and CDR3 extraction. VDJtools was used for post-analysis of the clonotype tables, with diversity normalized by down-sampling every dataset to the smallest sample size. In repertoire overlap clustering, CDR3 amino acid sequences, but not nucleotide sequences, were matched to correct batch-related cross-sample contamination. TCRdb handled the public reads itself, with Q25 trimming in fastp and clone calling in MiXCR, and kept productive beta chains. CDR3 protein duplicates are merged, each entry listing the most common genes and DNA. The authors' filters were not applied to this entry. The sample yields around 710,000 distinct CDR3 sequences; about half were counted once. The top ten hold approximately 5% of the sample.

To demonstrate the VDJtools post-analysis software, TCR beta repertoires were profiled from the peripheral blood of more than ten young patients with multiple sclerosis. The multiple sclerosis patients were children and adolescents ranging in age from about 6 to 17 years. The material sequenced was blood. The V and J segments used are TRBV29-1 and TRBJ2-4; the D gene lacks a confident call. The J call may be mistaken, given a closer DNA end match to TRBJ2-5. The clonotype was recovered from a girl between 5 and 17 years old with multiple sclerosis. The CDR3 in this case is CSVGSAETQYF. The sequenced DNA is TGCAGCGTTGGAAGCGCGGAGACCCAGTACTTC.